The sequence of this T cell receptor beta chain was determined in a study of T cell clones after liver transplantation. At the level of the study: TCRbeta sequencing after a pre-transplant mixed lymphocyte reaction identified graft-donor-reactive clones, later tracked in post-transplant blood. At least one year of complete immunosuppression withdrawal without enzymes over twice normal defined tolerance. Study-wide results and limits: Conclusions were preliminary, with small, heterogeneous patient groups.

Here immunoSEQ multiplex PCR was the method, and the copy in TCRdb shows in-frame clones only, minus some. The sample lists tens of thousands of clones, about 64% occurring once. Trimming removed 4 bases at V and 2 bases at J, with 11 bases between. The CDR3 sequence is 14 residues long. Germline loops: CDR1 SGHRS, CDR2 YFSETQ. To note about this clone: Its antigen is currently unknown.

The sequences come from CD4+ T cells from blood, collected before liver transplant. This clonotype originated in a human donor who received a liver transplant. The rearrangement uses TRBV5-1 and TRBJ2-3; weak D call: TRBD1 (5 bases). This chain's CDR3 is CASSEDTATDTQYF. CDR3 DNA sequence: TGCGCCAGCAGCGAGGACACCGCCACAGATACGCAGTATTTT.